One sample yielded the 20 T cell receptor beta chains listed below, sequenced in a study of somatic mutations in cytotoxic T cells in rheumatoid arthritis. Using immunoSEQ multiplex PCR, the repertoire was profiled, and TCRdb retains in-frame clones only, with some absent. Among tens of thousands of clones listed, over 75% were seen once. The source material was CD8+ T cells sorted from blood. Receptors originate from an adult with rheumatoid arthritis.

The chain is built from TRBV19 and TRBJ2-1, with 8 bases lining up with TRBD2. The CDR3 length is 16 residues. Germline CDR1 and CDR2: LNHDA and SQIVND (reference sequence). The V gene end was trimmed by 5 bases and the J gene end by 7 bases; junction bases not matched to a gene: 13. CDR3 residues: CASSAKTSVGFNEQFF. In DNA form, the CDR3 reads TGTGCCAGTAGTGCCAAGACTAGCGTGGGGTTTAATGAGCAGTTCTTC.

The chain has TRBV6-1 and TRBJ1-1, with 7 bases that match TRBD1. Germline lookup yields CDR1 MNHNS and CDR2 SASEGT. This CDR3 spans 13 amino acids. The V gene end was trimmed by 6 bases and the J gene end by 4 bases; junction bases not matched to a gene: 5. The CDR3 loop is CASRYAGGTEAFF. The CDR3 DNA reads as TGTGCCAGCAGGTATGCAGGGGGCACTGAAGCTTTCTTT.

The chain is built from TRBV28 and TRBJ2-1; D unclear. V dropped 3 bases and J dropped 7 bases, with 13 bases sitting between them. Germline V gene sequence: CDR1 MDHEN, CDR2 SYDVKM. The CDR3 is made up of 14 amino acids. CDR3 DNA sequence: TGTGCCAGCAGTTTGGCTAGGATGAGGAATGAGCAGTTCTTC. This codes for CASSLARMRNEQFF.

The V and J genes are TRBV6-4 and TRBJ2-1; 10 positions match TRBD2. The CDR3 is made up of 15 amino acids. Trimming removed 4 bases from V and 6 bases from J; junction bases left unmatched: 6. Germline V gives CDR1 MRHNA, CDR2 SNTAGT. The CDR3: CASSGGLALPNEQFF. The DNA of the CDR3 is TGTGCCAGCAGTGGGGGACTAGCGCTCCCCAATGAGCAGTTCTTC.

This chain uses TRBV29-1 with TRBJ1-1; 10 nucleotides line up with TRBD1. This CDR3 region has 17 residues. J gave up 5 bases and V 7 bases, and 19 bases lay outside the gene matches. The V gene's germline CDR1 is SQVTM and CDR2 ANQGSEA. Written as DNA, the CDR3 is TGCAGCGCAGGGGGTTCGGGACAGGGGTCTTGGGGGACTGAAGCTTTCTTT. Translation: CSAGGSGQGSWGTEAFF.

The chain has TRBV7-3 and TRBJ2-6, with TRBD1 as a possible D gene (5 bases). Germline-derived CDR1 and CDR2 are SGHTA and FQGTGA. Trimming removed 1 base at V and 2 bases at J, with 9 bases between. The length of the CDR3 is 16 residues. The CDR3 region has the DNA TGTGCCAGCAGCTTAAAAGGGGCCCCTGGGGCCAACGTCCTGACTTTC. This encodes CASSLKGAPGANVLTF.

Only a few counts were recorded for this clone. The CDR3, as DNA: TGTGCCAGCAGCCAAGAGCACGGGACTAGCAATGAGCAGTTCTTC. Translated: CASSQEHGTSNEQFF. This chain joins TRBV4-2 and TRBJ2-1; 8 bases line up with TRBD2. The CDR3 runs to 15 residues. V dropped 0 bases and J dropped 6; count of bases not matched to a gene: 4. Germline-derived CDR1 and CDR2 are LGHNA and YNFKEQ.

About this clone itself: Other DNA sequences within the sample encode an identical CDR3. The J gene is TRBJ2-7, the V gene TRBV5-6, with TRBD1 matching over 9 bases. CDR3 size: 14 residues. J lost 2 bases, V lost 4 bases, and 4 bases had no gene match. Germline-derived CDR1 and CDR2 are SGHDT and YYEEEE. The CDR3 DNA sequence: TGTGCCAGCAGCCCCGGGACAGGGACCTACGAGCAGTACTTC. As protein: CASSPGTGTYEQYF.

The chain recombines TRBV7-2 with TRBJ1-5, with 7 nucleotides matching TRBD1. Trimming took 4 bases from V and 9 from J; bases not matched to a gene: 0. The V gene's germline CDR1 is SGHTA and CDR2 FQGNSA. CDR3 length equals 11 residues. CDR3 amino acids: CASSYRGPQHF. The DNA of the CDR3 is TGTGCCAGCAGCTACAGGGGGCCCCAGCATTTT. Combining the CDR3 with reference TRBV7-2 and TRBJ1-5 gives the whole variable domain GAGVSQSPSNKVTEKGKDVELRCDPISGHTALYWYRQSLGQGLEFLIYFQGNSAPDKSGLPSDRFSAERTGGSVSTLTIQRTQQEDSAVYLCASSYRGPQHFGDGTRLSIL.

The rearrangement joins TRBV29-1 to TRBJ1-1, with D possibly matching TRBD1 (6 bases). Trimming stripped 6 bases from V and 0 bases from J, with 14 bases between. This CDR3 is built from 14 residues. The germline V gene has CDR1 SQVTM and CDR2 ANQGSEA. The CDR3 nucleotides are TGCAGCGTCCGGGTGGGGGCCCTGAACACTGAAGCTTTCTTT. The encoded protein is CSVRVGALNTEAFF.

V is TRBV27 and J is TRBJ1-5; D unresolved. Germline V gene sequence: CDR1 MNHEY, CDR2 SMNVEV (reference sequence). The CDR3 is 14 residues long. Between the trimmed V and J ends, which lost 2 bases and 3 bases, there was a span of 8 bases. As DNA, the CDR3 is TGTGCCAGCAGTTTACGTTTTTTCAATCAGCCCCAGCATTTT. Translated, it gives CASSLRFFNQPQHF.

The V call is TRBV2, the J call TRBJ1-2; D unclear. Germline CDR1 is SNHLY and CDR2 is FYNNEI. The CDR3 sequence is 14 residues long. The V and J ends lost 7 bases and 4 bases respectively, with 16 bases between them. Here the CDR3 DNA reads TGTGCCAGCACAGGTTGGGAATTCCTCTATGGCTACACCTTC. The encoded protein is CASTGWEFLYGYTF.

Points on this clone: Other DNA sequences within the sample encode an identical CDR3. V is TRBV27 and J is TRBJ2-1, with unresolved D. V was shortened by 3 bases and J by 7 bases, with 7 bases between the two germline ends. The CDR3 runs to 12 residues. Germline V gene lookup returns CDR1 MNHEY and CDR2 SMNVEV (reference sequence). CDR3 in DNA: TGTGCCAGCAGTTTGGTCGGAAATGAGCAGTTCTTC. It codes for CASSLVGNEQFF.

This CDR3 reads CASSPYGTAGYEQYV. The CDR3 DNA follows: TGTGCCAGCTCACCATATGGGACAGCGGGCTACGAGCAGTACGTC. This rearrangement joins TRBV18 to TRBJ2-7, with a weak D call TRBD1 (7 bases). CDR1 KGHSH and CDR2 LQKENI come from the germline V gene. Trimming took 2 bases from V and 3 from J, leaving 14 bases between them. The CDR3 is made up of 15 amino acids.

The rearrangement joins TRBV9 to TRBJ2-4; D might be TRBD1 or TRBD2, each matching 5 bases. CDR1 SGDLS and CDR2 YYNGEE come from the germline V gene. This CDR3 comprises 13 residues. Trimming removed 0 bases at V and 10 bases at J, with 11 bases between. The CDR3 nucleotides are TGTGCCAGCAGCGTAGGCCGGGACCCAATTCAGTACTTC. Its protein product is CASSVGRDPIQYF.

The chain has TRBV6-1 and TRBJ1-4; 7 bases are shared with TRBD1. Germline trimming cut 8 bases from V and 5 bases from J; bases unmatched to any gene: 8. This CDR3 has 14 amino acids. Germline assignment: CDR1 MNHNS and CDR2 SASEGT. The CDR3 DNA reads TGTGCCAGCCATACCGGGACAGAGAATGAAAAACTGTTTTTT. This codes for CASHTGTENEKLFF.

The sample holds one count of this clone. The chain recombines TRBV19 with TRBJ1-5; D might be TRBD1 (6 bases). The CDR3 spans 14 residues. Trimming stripped 6 bases from V and 6 bases from J, with 15 bases between. CDR1 is LNHDA, CDR2 SQIVND, per germline (reference sequence). CDR3 residues: CASRFRGDFQPQHF. Here the CDR3 DNA reads TGTGCCAGTAGGTTCAGGGGCGATTTTCAGCCCCAGCATTTT.

This clone was seen once. The chain is built from TRBV7-6 and TRBJ2-1; 9 bases fit TRBD2. The CDR3 runs to 16 residues. Germline CDR1 SGHVS, CDR2 FNYEAQ. Germline trimming cut 5 bases from V and 9 bases from J; bases unmatched to any gene: 14. The CDR3 bases are TGTGCCAGCAGCCGACAGGGTGTGGTAGCGGGAGCTGAGCAGTTCTTC. Translating gives CASSRQGVVAGAEQFF.

The gene calls are TRBV27 and TRBJ2-1, with D hard to call. The CDR3 sequence is 13 residues long. The germline V gene has CDR1 MNHEY and CDR2 SMNVEV (reference sequence). The V gene lost 8 bases and the J gene lost 3 bases, with 11 bases spanning the gap. The CDR3 DNA sequence: TGTGCCAGCGGTAGTAGGCTCTACAATGAGCAGTTCTTC. Encoded protein: CASGSRLYNEQFF.

This clone has just one count. This chain links TRBV2 with TRBJ2-1; 16 bases match TRBD2. V lost 8 bases, J lost 0 bases, and 4 bases stayed unmatched. This CDR3 has 17 amino acids. The germline CDR1 and CDR2 sequences are SNHLY and FYNNEI. CDR3 DNA sequence: TGTGCCAGCGCGGGACTAGCGGGAGGGCTCTCCTACAATGAGCAGTTCTTC. This sequence encodes CASAGLAGGLSYNEQFF.